The TCR beta chain described here comes from a study of neurological immune-mediated disorders. This clonotype was seen a handful of times. TCRdb ran MiXCR on the 5' RACE reads and lists one entry per CDR3 protein. This sample has approximately 50,000 distinct CDR3 sequences, with 3% to 3.5% found just once. This CDR3 comprises 14 residues. Trimming shortened V by 5 bases and J by 0 bases, and 8 bases separated the two germline ends. Germline CDR1 is KGHSH and CDR2 is LQKENI. The sample taken for sequencing was PBMCs. J is TRBJ1-3 and V is TRBV18, with unresolved D. This TCR was recovered from a man aged 35 to 55 with multiple sclerosis. CDR3 nucleotide sequence: TGTGCCAGCTCAGGGGAAGTCTCTGGAAACACCATATATTTT. This sequence encodes CASSGEVSGNTIYF.